The 22 T cell receptor beta chains in this list originate from one sample, sequenced in a study of T-cell reconstitution after alpha-beta-depleted transplantation in children. Construction of the TCRbeta library involved unique molecular identifiers. TCRdb re-called the PCR reads through MiXCR, storing one row per CDR3 protein. The table records around 130,000 distinct CDR3 sequences, more than 9.5% of them present only once. The sequencing used PBMCs, mostly from graft donor cells, collected 180 days after TCRalphabeta/CD19-depleted stem cell transplant. The receptors were gathered from a girl less than two years old who had a stem cell transplant for combined immunodeficiency, so the T cells may come from the graft donor.

This clonotype has more than one count but fewer than ten. This chain connects TRBV27 to TRBJ2-7; tentative D call: TRBD1 (5 bases). CDR1 and CDR2 (germline): MNHEY, SMNVEV (reference sequence). V was trimmed by 4 bases and J by 2 bases, leaving 15 bases between them. The CDR3 loop spans 15 amino acids. As DNA, the CDR3 is TGTGCCAGCAGTTCACACAGGTCTCTCCCCTACGAGCAGTACTTC. It translates to CASSSHRSLPYEQYF.

In its sample, this clonotype was seen many times. V gene TRBV20-1 combines with J gene TRBJ2-2; no clear D gene. CDR3 length: 14 amino acids. Germline V gene lookup returns CDR1 DFQATT and CDR2 SNEGSKA (reference sequence). V gave up 3 bases and J gave up 3 bases, with 11 bases separating them. Here the CDR3 reads CSARILGYTGELFF. In nucleotides, the CDR3 is TGCAGTGCTAGGATTTTGGGTTACACCGGGGAGCTGTTTTTT.

This clonotype was picked up a small number of times. The V call is TRBV29-1, the J call TRBJ1-5; TRBD1 matches at 7 bases. Germline-derived CDR1 and CDR2 are SQVTM and ANQGSEA. V gave up 6 bases and J gave up 2 bases; unmatched junction bases: 7. CDR3 length: 14 amino acids. The CDR3 nucleotides are TGCAGCGTGCAACAGGGGCCCGGCAATCAGCCCCAGCATTTT. Its protein product is CSVQQGPGNQPQHF.

V usage is TRBV20-1 and J usage is TRBJ2-1; 10 bases align to TRBD2. This CDR3 is 13 amino acids long. Trimming took 5 bases from V and 15 from J; bases not matched to a gene: 13. Looked up from germline, CDR1 is DFQATT and CDR2 is SNEGSKA (reference sequence). CDR3 DNA: TGCAGTGCTCCCCTTCCCGGGACTAGCGTGTCGTTCTTC. As protein: CSAPLPGTSVSFF.

V gene TRBV6-1 combines with J gene TRBJ1-6; TRBD1 is a possible D gene (6 bases). The CDR3 length is 17 residues. In germline, CDR1 is MNHNS, CDR2 SASEGT. V lost 8 bases, J lost 6 bases, and 23 bases lay in between. CDR3 residues: CASSISRHLQGNSPLHF. The CDR3 DNA reads TGTGCCAGCTCTATTTCTAGACACCTACAGGGTAATTCACCCCTCCACTTT.

The V gene is TRBV5-5, the J gene TRBJ1-6; 7 bases match TRBD1. CDR1 SGHKS and CDR2 YYEKEE come from the germline V gene (reference sequence). V shed 3 bases and J 11 bases; nucleotides not matched to a gene: 8. The CDR3 totals 14 residues. Written as DNA, the CDR3 is TGTGCCAGCAGCTACGGACAGGAGTTTACACCCCTCCACTTT. Translation: CASSYGQEFTPLHF.

Many counts were recorded for this clonotype. V usage is TRBV7-3 and J usage is TRBJ2-3; D could derive from TRBD1 or TRBD2 (5 bases each). CDR1 is SGHTA, CDR2 FQGTGA, per germline. CDR3 length: 15 amino acids. The ends were cut back, 3 bases at V and 0 bases at J, with 10 bases in the middle. CDR3 sequence reads: CASSLGTGSTDTQYF. CDR3 in DNA: TGTGCCAGCAGCTTGGGGACGGGTAGCACAGATACGCAGTATTTT.

The chain combines TRBV7-2 with TRBJ2-1, with unresolved D. Germline CDR1 and CDR2: SGHTA and FQGNSA. The CDR3 sequence is 14 residues long. V was shortened by 4 bases and J by 4 bases, with 11 bases between the two germline ends. CDR3: CASSSRNPYNEQFF. Written as DNA, the CDR3 is TGTGCCAGCAGCTCCCGTAACCCTTACAATGAGCAGTTCTTC.

The V gene is TRBV7-2, the J gene TRBJ1-4; D gene uncertain. Germline CDR1 reads SGHTA; CDR2 reads FQGNSA. The CDR3 has 17 amino acids. The V and J ends lost 4 bases and 0 bases respectively, with 15 bases between them. CDR3 sequence: CASSSNPTAATNEKLFF. CDR3 nucleotide sequence: TGTGCCAGCAGCTCTAACCCAACAGCGGCAACTAATGAAAAACTGTTTTTT.

This clonotype was found a few times. The chain employs TRBV29-1 and TRBJ2-7; D might be TRBD1 (5 bases). Deletions cut 2 bases from V and 3 bases from J, with 11 bases between. Looked up from germline, CDR1 is SQVTM and CDR2 is ANQGSEA. CDR3 length: 13 residues. The CDR3 region has the DNA TGCAGCGTTGAATTGACAGAGAACTACGAGCAGTACTTC. Its protein is CSVELTENYEQYF.

This clonotype was picked up many times. The chain has TRBV20-1 and TRBJ2-7; 10 positions agree with TRBD2. The CDR3 consists of 12 residues. Unmatched junction bases numbered 6, after V lost 2 bases and J lost 11 bases. Germline CDR1 DFQATT, CDR2 SNEGSKA (reference sequence). CDR3: CSARLAGAWEYF. Written as DNA, the CDR3 is TGCAGTGCTAGACTAGCGGGAGCTTGGGAGTACTTC.

This clonotype appeared a few times. The genes are TRBV10-3 and TRBJ2-1, with 7 bases that match TRBD2. CDR3 length: 16 amino acids. The germline CDR1 and CDR2 sequences are ENHRY and SYGVKD. J lost 5 bases, V lost 6 bases, and 13 bases had no gene match. The CDR3 DNA sequence: TGTGCCATCAGAGCCCTACGGACTAGAGTTAACAATGAGCAGTTCTTC. Residues: CAIRALRTRVNNEQFF.

The rearrangement uses TRBV12-3 or TRBV12-4 and TRBJ2-4; D may be TRBD2 (6 bases). This CDR3 is 12 amino acids long. V gave up 10 bases and J gave up 6 bases, with 13 bases separating them. The CDR3, as DNA: TGTGCCATCCGTCTGGGAGGAAACATTCAGTACTTC. Translated, it gives CAIRLGGNIQYF.

This clonotype was seen only a few times. The genes are TRBV24-1 and TRBJ2-7; D gene unclear. The CDR3 has 13 amino acids. Germline V lookup: CDR1 KGHDR, CDR2 SFDVKD. Trimming cost V 0 bases and J 9 bases, with 11 bases left between them. The CDR3 nucleotides read TGTGCCACCAGTGATTTGTGGTCAAAAGGGCAGTACTTC. Amino acids: CATSDLWSKGQYF.

Only a few counts were recorded for this clonotype. The genes are TRBV18 and TRBJ1-5; D is unresolved. CDR3 length: 17 residues. The germline gives CDR1 KGHSH, CDR2 LQKENI. The V end lost 3 bases, the J end lost 5 bases, and 20 bases lay between the germline ends. CDR3 coding DNA: TGTGCCAGCTCACCGGAAGAAGGTCACCTACTCCATCAGCCCCAGCATTTT. It translates to CASSPEEGHLLHQPQHF.

The genes are TRBV29-1 and TRBJ2-3; D not resolved. This CDR3 has 15 amino acids. Germline CDR1 is SQVTM and CDR2 is ANQGSEA. Between the trimmed V and J ends, which lost 4 bases and 3 bases, there was a span of 17 bases. CDR3 coding DNA: TGCAGCGTTGTGGCAGAGGTCTCTTTGACAGATACGCAGTATTTT. This gives the protein CSVVAEVSLTDTQYF.

The chain is built from TRBV20-1 and TRBJ1-2, with unresolved D. The CDR3 is made up of 13 amino acids. Trimming took off 1 base at V and 4 bases at J, with 10 bases between the two ends. Per germline, CDR1 DFQATT and CDR2 SNEGSKA (reference sequence). The CDR3 sequence is CSARAQAGYGYTF. CDR3 sequence (DNA): TGCAGTGCTAGAGCTCAGGCAGGCTATGGCTACACCTTC.

This clonotype has at least ten counts. This chain uses TRBV10-3 with TRBJ2-1; perhaps TRBD2 as D (5 bases). Germline lookup yields CDR1 ENHRY and CDR2 SYGVKD. V lost 3 bases, J lost 0 bases, and 9 bases lay in between. The CDR3 is 15 residues long. The CDR3 DNA follows: TGTGCCATCAGTGAAGTGGGAGACTCCTACAATGAGCAGTTCTTC. Translation: CAISEVGDSYNEQFF.

The chain has TRBV9 and TRBJ2-1; D might be TRBD1 (5 bases). V lost 0 bases and J lost 9, with 7 bases in between. Per the germline V gene, CDR1 is SGDLS and CDR2 is YYNGEE. The CDR3 is made up of 12 amino acids. The CDR3 DNA sequence: TGTGCCAGCAGCGTAGGGGGCGGTGAGCAGTTCTTC. It specifies CASSVGGGEQFF.

CDR3 loop: CSARTSSGSYEQFF. CDR3 DNA sequence: TGCAGTGCTCGGACGTCTAGCGGGAGCTATGAGCAGTTCTTC. V and J are TRBV20-1 and TRBJ2-1; TRBD2 matches 10 bases. CDR1 is DFQATT and CDR2 is SNEGSKA in the germline V gene (reference sequence). This CDR3 is 14 amino acids long. Trimming at V came to 5 bases and at J to 8 bases, leaving 9 bases not matched to a gene.

The chain links TRBV6-1 to TRBJ2-7, with 7 bases aligning to TRBD1. The CDR3 spans 17 residues. V shed 6 bases and J 0 bases; nucleotides not matched to a gene: 14. Germline assignment: CDR1 MNHNS and CDR2 SASEGT. CDR3 sequence (DNA): TGTGCCAGCAGCACAGGGGAGCCCTTCTTTAGCTCCTACGAGCAGTACTTC. Translated, it gives CASSTGEPFFSSYEQYF.

This clonotype was picked up many times. V usage is TRBV7-8 and J usage is TRBJ2-2; the D gene is possibly TRBD1 (5 bases). Trimming left V 1 base short and J 5 bases short, with 8 bases between. Germline V gene lookup returns CDR1 SGHVS and CDR2 FQNEAQ. CDR3 length: 14 residues. This CDR3 is CASSLGGRTGELFF. CDR3 DNA sequence: TGTGCCAGCAGCTTAGGGGGCAGGACCGGGGAGCTGTTTTTT.